This T cell receptor beta chain was sequenced during a study of naive and memory T cell subsets. Overall study findings and caveats: In naive cells, over 95% of TCR sequences were seen only once.

Cells stained for CD3, CD4, CD8, CD45RA and CD27 were sorted into four subsets. Two oligonucleotides, mixed equimolar, formed the beta constant-region primer covering TRBC1 and TRBC2. Four rounds of PCR amplified the ligated cDNA using nested alpha and beta constant-region primers plus SP2. TCRdb re-analysed the UMI-ligation and nested PCR reads in MiXCR, keeping a single row per CDR3 protein. The table lists approximately 80,000 distinct CDR3 sequences, over 8.5% of them singletons, with less than 1.5% in the top ten. This clonotype was observed a handful of times. What it binds is unknown. Trimming took 3 bases from V and 4 from J; bases not matched to a gene: 6. Germline assignment: CDR1 DFQATT and CDR2 SNEGSKA (reference sequence). The CDR3 is 14 amino acids.

Sequenced material: naive CD8+ T cells from blood. The chain couples TRBV20-1 to TRBJ1-2; 9 positions match TRBD1. The TCR comes from a human donor in good health. The CDR3 reads CSASTGTGTYGYTF. CDR3 bases: TGCAGTGCTAGCACCGGGACAGGGACCTATGGCTACACCTTC.